The 21 T cell receptor beta chains given below trace back to one sample, sequenced in a study of blood T cells in healthy people across ages. PCR was performed a second time for about 7 to 12 cycles using a sample-barcoded 5' primer and a J-beta primer mix. TCRdb redid the calling of the 5' RACE reads with MiXCR, one entry per CDR3 protein. The sample yields around 1,600,000 distinct CDR3 sequences, approximately 43% seen once. Material for sequencing was blood. The receptor source for this set is a woman aged 18 to 35 in good health.

CDR3 loop: CATRGQVNSPLHF. Written as DNA, the CDR3 is TGTGCCACCCGGGGACAAGTTAATTCACCCCTCCACTTT. This rearrangement joins TRBV15 to TRBJ1-6; D perhaps matches TRBD1 (6 bases). The CDR3 is 13 residues long. Trimming removed 8 bases at V and 6 bases at J, with 11 bases between. Germline CDR1 LNHNV, CDR2 YYDKDF (reference sequence).

The CDR3 region is CASSYSARSGRIDTQYF. CDR3 bases: TGTGCCAGCAGTTACTCGGCGAGGAGCGGGAGGATAGATACGCAGTATTTT. This rearrangement joins TRBV6-5 to TRBJ2-3, with 9 bases that match TRBD2. Germline V gene sequence: CDR1 MNHEY, CDR2 SVGAGI. Germline trimming cut 0 bases from V and 5 bases from J; bases unmatched to any gene: 9. CDR3 length: 17 residues.

V and J are TRBV9 and TRBJ2-7; a weak D match, TRBD2 (7 bases). V was trimmed by 3 bases and J by 3 bases, leaving 13 bases between them. The CDR3 has 14 residues. Germline V CDR1 and CDR2: SGDLS, YYNGEE. This chain's CDR3 is CASSGGGPGYEQYF. The CDR3 nucleotides are TGTGCCAGCAGCGGGGGGGGCCCCGGCTACGAGCAGTACTTC.

V gene TRBV5-6 combines with J gene TRBJ2-4, with TRBD2 as a possible D gene (7 bases). CDR3 length: 15 amino acids. The germline V gene has CDR1 SGHDT and CDR2 YYEEEE. With 4 bases removed from V and 4 bases from J, the gap between germline ends came to 15 bases. The CDR3 here is CASSPRGTPKNIQYF. Here the CDR3 DNA reads TGTGCCAGCAGCCCGCGGGGGACACCAAAAAACATTCAGTACTTC.

This clonotype is a singleton in its sample. The genes are TRBV4-1 and TRBJ2-2; TRBD2 matches at 11 bases. With 0 bases clipped from V and 3 bases from J, the junction kept 6 bases outside the gene matches. The CDR3 has 18 amino acids. The germline gives CDR1 MGHRA, CDR2 YSYEKL. The CDR3 DNA reads as TGCGCCAGCAGCCAAGATCGGCTAGCGGGAGGCTACACCGGGGAGCTGTTTTTT. It encodes CASSQDRLAGGYTGELFF.

This clonotype was counted a few times. The rearrangement joins TRBV5-1 to TRBJ2-7; D not resolved. CDR3 length: 14 residues. Trimming cost V 5 bases and J 0 bases, with 12 bases left between them. Germline V lookup: CDR1 SGHRS, CDR2 YFSETQ. CDR3 DNA: TGCGCCAGCAGAGAGCAACAGTTCTCCTACGAGCAGTACTTC. Translating gives CASREQQFSYEQYF.

This clonotype was found a few times. The chain has TRBV20-1 and TRBJ1-1; D is perhaps TRBD1 (6 bases). The CDR3 contains 13 residues. Germline CDR1 DFQATT, CDR2 SNEGSKA (reference sequence). Trimming removed 6 bases from V and 0 bases from J, with 11 bases in between. The CDR3 DNA is TGCAGTGCAGAGGGGACAATGAACACTGAAGCTTTCTTT. This translates into CSAEGTMNTEAFF.

This clonotype was found a few times. V gene TRBV7-9 combines with J gene TRBJ2-5; the match to TRBD1 covers 7 bases. Germline-derived CDR1 and CDR2 are SEHNR and FQNEAQ (reference sequence). The trim removed 5 bases at V and 2 bases at J, leaving 14 bases unmatched. The CDR3 loop spans 17 amino acids. CDR3 sequence: CASSRRSTGTEQETQYF. The CDR3 DNA is TGTGCCAGCAGCCGTAGGAGTACCGGGACAGAACAAGAGACCCAGTACTTC.

DNA of the CDR3: TGCAGCGTTGAAGATCCTCGAGGGACCGGGGAGCTGTTTTTT. Its translation is CSVEDPRGTGELFF. The chain combines TRBV29-1 with TRBJ2-2, with TRBD2 as a possible D gene (5 bases). This CDR3 is 14 amino acids long. Trimming removed 0 bases from V and 5 bases from J, with 10 bases in between. Germline V gene sequence: CDR1 SQVTM, CDR2 ANQGSEA.

The rearrangement links TRBV6-5 to TRBJ1-5, with 7 nucleotides matching TRBD1. Germline loops: CDR1 MNHEY, CDR2 SVGAGI. The CDR3 sequence is 16 residues long. V trimming: 5 bases; J trimming: 0 bases; junction bases outside the gene matches: 7. CDR3 residues: CASSPRQGGSNQPQHF. The CDR3 nucleotides read TGTGCCAGCAGTCCACGACAGGGTGGTAGCAATCAGCCCCAGCATTTT.

This clonotype was detected only once. Mismatch with germline at one junction end may stem from a read error. J is TRBJ1-2 and V is TRBV7-2; D is possibly TRBD1 (5 bases). The CDR3 runs 14 residues. CDR1 is SGHTA, CDR2 FQGNSA, per germline. The CDR3 nucleotides read TGTGCCAACAGCTTAGTCGGGGGGAACTATGGCTACACCTTC. This gives the protein CANSLVGGNYGYTF.

The rearrangement uses TRBV5-1 and TRBJ2-7; TRBD1 might be the D (6 bases). Trimming stripped 5 bases from V and 4 bases from J, with 13 bases between. Germline V gene lookup returns CDR1 SGHRS and CDR2 YFSETQ. The CDR3 has 13 amino acids. The CDR3 DNA sequence: TGCGCCAGCAGTGAGACAGGACCGTACGAGCAGTACTTC. It codes for CASSETGPYEQYF.

The V call is TRBV6-5, the J call TRBJ2-2; 7 nucleotides align to TRBD1. The CDR3 runs to 16 residues. CDR1 and CDR2 (germline): MNHEY, SVGAGI. V lost 1 base, J lost 0 bases, and 2 bases stayed unmatched. DNA of the CDR3: TGTGCCAGCAGTTACTTGGGGACAGCGAACACCGGGGAGCTGTTTTTT. Protein product: CASSYLGTANTGELFF.

This chain joins TRBV20-1 and TRBJ2-1, with D possibly matching TRBD2 (5 bases). Per the germline V gene, CDR1 is DFQATT and CDR2 is SNEGSKA (reference sequence). The CDR3 is made up of 14 amino acids. The V gene lost 1 base and the J gene lost 4 bases, with 11 bases spanning the gap. CDR3 DNA sequence: TGCAGTGCTAGAGGAAAGCGACTATACAATGAGCAGTTCTTC. It specifies CSARGKRLYNEQFF.

Of note for this clonotype: A much bigger clone sits one base away, suggesting this may be a read error. This chain connects TRBV6-2 or TRBV6-3 to TRBJ1-5; no reliable D call. CDR3 length equals 13 residues. Germline V gene sequence: CDR1 MNHEY, CDR2 SVGEGT. The CDR3 DNA reads TGTGCCAGCAGTTACAATCATGTTCAGCCCCCGCATTTT. Residues: CASSYNHVQPPHF.

This clonotype was detected a few times. The rearrangement links TRBV28 to TRBJ2-1; D may be TRBD2 (6 bases). Germline V gene sequence: CDR1 MDHEN, CDR2 SYDVKM. Trimming shortened V by 2 bases and J by 8 bases, and 13 bases separated the two germline ends. The CDR3 length is 14 residues. CDR3 in amino acids: CASSLGLTGHEQFF. The CDR3 nucleotides are TGTGCCAGCAGTTTAGGACTAACAGGCCATGAGCAGTTCTTC.

The rearrangement joins TRBV20-1 to TRBJ2-3, with D possibly matching TRBD2 (7 bases). V was clipped by 1 base and J by 7 bases, with 39 bases between them. Germline CDR1 reads DFQATT; CDR2 reads SNEGSKA (reference sequence). This CDR3 comprises 22 residues. Here the CDR3 reads CSARVFCRGLIETASGGNTQYF. The CDR3 DNA sequence: TGCAGTGCTAGAGTCTTTTGTCGGGGGCTTATAGAGACGGCTAGCGGCGGGAATACGCAGTATTTT.

The genes are TRBV20-1 and TRBJ1-5, with a weak D call TRBD1 (5 bases). The CDR3 runs to 14 residues. Germline loops: CDR1 DFQATT, CDR2 SNEGSKA (reference sequence). Trimming removed 4 bases at V and 2 bases at J, with 12 bases between. CDR3 residues: CSAIQDVGNQPQHF. DNA of the CDR3: TGCAGTGCTATACAGGACGTCGGCAATCAGCCCCAGCATTTT.

This clonotype was seen only a few times. The CDR3 DNA is TGTGCCAGCAGCTTAGAGCTAGCTAGGGCGGAGACCCAGTACTTC. Amino acids: CASSLELARAETQYF. This chain links TRBV11-2 with TRBJ2-5, with a possible D match to TRBD2 (5 bases). The CDR3 consists of 15 residues. The ends were cut back, 0 bases at V and 5 bases at J, with 13 bases in the middle. CDR1 is SGHAT, CDR2 FQNNGV, per germline.

The sample holds a few counts of this clonotype. This chain connects TRBV3-1 to TRBJ2-1; D gene uncertain. The CDR3 length is 14 residues. V was trimmed by 0 bases and J by 8 bases, leaving 11 bases between them. The germline V gene encodes CDR1 LGHDT and CDR2 YNNKEL (reference sequence). Here the CDR3 DNA reads TGTGCCAGCAGCCAAGATTCCATAACCGATGAGCAGTTCTTC. It specifies CASSQDSITDEQFF.

The J gene is TRBJ2-2, the V gene TRBV5-1; TRBD1 matches 8 bases. V dropped 5 bases and J dropped 1; count of bases not matched to a gene: 7. The CDR3 has 16 residues. The germline V gene has CDR1 SGHRS and CDR2 YFSETQ. The CDR3 DNA reads TGCGCCAGCAGTTCCCGACAGGGGCGGAACACCGGGGAGCTGTTTTTT. This encodes CASSSRQGRNTGELFF.